Below are 21 T cell receptor beta chains sequenced from a single sample in a study of blood T cell repertoires in COVID-19. Assay: immunoSEQ multiplex PCR; the TCRdb copy retains only in-frame clones and omits some. The sample includes about 110,000 clones, around 64% of them seen just once. Sequencing input: peripheral blood. All receptors derive from a woman in her forties with acute or convalescent COVID-19.

This chain joins TRBV5-6 and TRBJ1-6; 7 bases match TRBD1. V lost 0 bases and J lost 10; bases outside the gene matches: 10. The germline CDR1 and CDR2 sequences are SGHDT and YYEEEE. This CDR3 has 16 amino acids. The CDR3 protein is CASSLAETGISSPLHF. CDR3 nucleotide sequence: TGTGCCAGCAGCTTGGCCGAGACAGGGATAAGCTCACCCCTCCACTTT.

The genes are TRBV28 and TRBJ1-1; D unclear. V lost 2 bases, J lost 7 bases, and 17 bases lay in between. The CDR3 is made up of 15 amino acids. Looked up from germline, CDR1 is MDHEN and CDR2 is SYDVKM. Here the CDR3 DNA reads TGTGCCAGCAGTTTAGTGTCTAGAGGAGCCAATGAAGCTTTCTTT. The encoded protein is CASSLVSRGANEAFF.

The rearrangement links TRBV6-5 to TRBJ2-2; no clear D gene. The V end was cut by 4 bases, the J end by 4 bases, with 16 bases between. CDR1 MNHEY and CDR2 SVGAGI come from the germline V gene. The CDR3 loop spans 16 amino acids. CDR3 DNA sequence: TGTGCCAGCAGTTCTCCTGCAGTTCGCGGCACCGGGGAGCTGTTTTTT. Translating gives CASSSPAVRGTGELFF.

The genes are TRBV2 and TRBJ1-5; the D gene is possibly TRBD1 (5 bases). Trimming left V 6 bases short and J 6 bases short, with 15 bases between. This CDR3 spans 14 amino acids. Germline CDR1 SNHLY, CDR2 FYNNEI. CDR3 in DNA: TGTGCCAGCAGCCGGCAGGGTCAAAGTCAGCCCCAGCATTTT. Amino acids: CASSRQGQSQPQHF.

The rearrangement links TRBV2 to TRBJ2-3; 8 bases fit TRBD2. Germline V gives CDR1 SNHLY, CDR2 FYNNEI. V shed 7 bases, J shed 0 bases, and the junction held 6 bases outside the gene matches. The CDR3 has 15 residues. CDR3 nucleotide sequence: TGTGCCAGCAACCCCCGGGGGGGTAGCACAGATACGCAGTATTTT. Protein: CASNPRGGSTDTQYF.

The chain joins TRBV19 to TRBJ2-1; TRBD2 matches 11 bases. The length of the CDR3 is 15 residues. Germline V lookup: CDR1 LNHDA, CDR2 SQIVND (reference sequence). V dropped 6 bases and J dropped 8; count of bases not matched to a gene: 9. The DNA of the CDR3 is TGTGCCAGTAGCCCGATTAGCGGGGGGGGTTATGAGCAGTTCTTC. This translates into CASSPISGGGYEQFF.

This sequence joins TRBV5-1 and TRBJ2-3; D gene ambiguous. The CDR3 runs 14 residues. Trimming stripped 0 bases from V and 4 bases from J, with 9 bases between. The germline CDR1 and CDR2 sequences are SGHRS and YFSETQ. CDR3 sequence: CASSLGSYADTQYF. The CDR3 region has the DNA TGCGCCAGCAGCTTGGGCAGTTACGCAGATACGCAGTATTTT.

This rearrangement joins TRBV5-1 to TRBJ1-3; 7 positions agree with TRBD1. The CDR3 loop spans 15 amino acids. Unmatched junction bases numbered 2, after V lost 0 bases and J lost 2 bases. Germline loops: CDR1 SGHRS, CDR2 YFSETQ. CDR3 DNA: TGCGCCAGCAGCTTGGATGGACAGGCTGGAAACACCATATATTTT. This sequence encodes CASSLDGQAGNTIYF. The full variable domain, with the rest looked up from reference TRBV5-1 and TRBJ1-3, is KAGVTQTPRYLIKTRGQQVTLSCSPISGHRSVSWYQQTPGQGLQFLFEYFSETQRNKGNFPGRFSGRQFSNSRSEMNVSTLELGDSALYLCASSLDGQAGNTIYFGEGSWLTVV.

The chain has TRBV3-1 (or the pseudogene TRBV3-2) and TRBJ1-3; D remains ambiguous. Germline V gene lookup returns CDR1 LGHDT and CDR2 YNNKEL (reference sequence). This CDR3 has 13 residues. Trimming took 4 bases from V and 4 from J, leaving 8 bases between them. CDR3 nucleotide sequence: TGTGCCAGCAGCCGAAACAGAGGAAACACCATATATTTT. It codes for CASSRNRGNTIYF.

This clone was observed many times. This chain links TRBV4-1 with TRBJ1-2; TRBD1 agrees at 10 bases. CDR1 and CDR2 from the germline V gene are MGHRA and YSYEKL. V trimming: 1 base; J trimming: 3 bases; junction bases outside the gene matches: 2. CDR3 length: 15 residues. The chain's CDR3 is CASSQGQGADYGYTF. CDR3 in DNA: TGCGCCAGCAGCCAAGGACAGGGGGCTGACTATGGCTACACCTTC.

The chain is built from TRBV4-3 and TRBJ2-1; 10 nucleotides match TRBD2. Germline V gene sequence: CDR1 LGHNA, CDR2 YSLEER. V shed 0 bases and J 16 bases; nucleotides not matched to a gene: 12. This CDR3 is built from 15 residues. The DNA for the CDR3 is TGCGCCAGCAGCCAAGAACCGGGACTAGCGAATACCCTTTTCTTC. Protein product: CASSQEPGLANTLFF.

The rearrangement links TRBV12-5 to TRBJ2-2, with D possibly TRBD1 on 6 matching bases. The length of the CDR3 is 16 residues. V was clipped by 2 bases and J by 6 bases, with 16 bases between them. CDR1 is LGHNT and CDR2 is FRNRAP in the germline V gene. The CDR3, as DNA: TGTGCTAGTGGTTTGTCCGTCAGGGGTACTCCCGGGGAGCTGTTTTTT. Translated: CASGLSVRGTPGELFF.

This clone appeared a few times. The V and J genes are TRBV24-1 and TRBJ2-1, with 9 bases identical to TRBD1. The V and J ends lost 3 bases and 5 bases, in that order; junction bases with no gene match: 16. CDR3 size: 19 residues. CDR1 is KGHDR, CDR2 SFDVKD, per germline. CDR3 sequence reads: CATSDPPLIPGQGHNEQFF. The CDR3 coding sequence is TGTGCCACCAGTGATCCCCCCCTAATACCGGGACAGGGCCACAATGAGCAGTTCTTC.

J is TRBJ2-7 and V is TRBV7-9; D gene uncertain. V was pared by 3 bases and J by 7 bases, with 13 bases between. The length of the CDR3 is 13 residues. The germline V gene has CDR1 SEHNR and CDR2 FQNEAQ (reference sequence). Written as DNA, the CDR3 is TGTGCCAGCAGCTTGATCGCTTCTCAGGAGCAGTACTTC. It yields the protein CASSLIASQEQYF.

CDR3 DNA sequence: TGTGCCAGCAGTGACACTAGCGGGGGGTACAATGAGCAGTTCTTC. Its translation: CASSDTSGGYNEQFF. The rearrangement uses TRBV6-4 and TRBJ2-1, with 12 bases that match TRBD2. From germline, CDR1 is MRHNA and CDR2 SNTAGT. J gave up 4 bases and V 2 bases, and 0 bases lay outside the gene matches. CDR3 length: 15 amino acids.

The V call is TRBV9, the J call TRBJ2-2, with 10 bases identical to TRBD2. J gave up 5 bases and V 0 bases, and 7 bases lay outside the gene matches. Germline values: CDR1 SGDLS, CDR2 YYNGEE. This CDR3 contains 17 residues. The CDR3 nucleotides read TGTGCCAGCAGCGTAGAGAGCGGGGGGGCCGAGACCGGGGAGCTGTTTTTT. This sequence encodes CASSVESGGAETGELFF.

The rearrangement uses TRBV10-3 and TRBJ1-5; TRBD1 agrees at 8 bases. Germline assignment: CDR1 ENHRY and CDR2 SYGVKD. The ends lost 0 bases at V and 5 bases at J; junction bases unmatched: 6. This CDR3 comprises 16 residues. The CDR3 DNA reads as TGTGCCATCAGTGAGTCGTCGGCAGGGGGCCATCAGCCCCAGCATTTT. Residues: CAISESSAGGHQPQHF.

This clone was recorded a few times. The rearrangement joins TRBV27 to TRBJ2-1; D perhaps matches TRBD2 (6 bases). V was trimmed by 5 bases and J by 0 bases, leaving 14 bases between them. The V gene's germline CDR1 is MNHEY and CDR2 SMNVEV (reference sequence). The CDR3 extends over 16 amino acids. The CDR3 is CASSPSRGSSYNEQFF. The CDR3 DNA sequence: TGTGCCAGCAGTCCGAGCCGGGGGAGCTCCTACAATGAGCAGTTCTTC.

There are a few counts of this clone. V and J are TRBV9 and TRBJ1-2; 12 positions agree with TRBD1. Unmatched junction bases numbered 6, after V lost 2 bases and J lost 7 bases. Germline V gives CDR1 SGDLS, CDR2 YYNGEE. This CDR3 spans 15 amino acids. The CDR3 nucleotides read TGTGCCAGCAGCGTCGAGGGACAGGGGGCTTCTGGCTACACCTTC. Its protein is CASSVEGQGASGYTF.

This chain links TRBV7-3 with TRBJ2-2, with a possible D match to TRBD2 (7 bases). This CDR3 comprises 15 residues. The ends were cut back, 4 bases at V and 4 bases at J, with 13 bases in the middle. Germline CDR1 SGHTA, CDR2 FQGTGA. DNA for the CDR3: TGTGCCAGCAGCTCCGCGAGGGGGGGCACCGGGGAGCTGTTTTTT. This gives the protein CASSSARGGTGELFF.

The V call is TRBV7-9, the J call TRBJ1-5, with D maybe TRBD1 (6 bases). Deletions cut 5 bases from V and 3 bases from J, with 14 bases between. The germline V gene encodes CDR1 SEHNR and CDR2 FQNEAQ (reference sequence). There are 15 residues in the CDR3. The CDR3 region has the DNA TGTGCCAGCAGCCCCTACTCAGGGGTCAATCAGCCCCAGCATTTT. It encodes CASSPYSGVNQPQHF.